This is a list of T cell receptor beta chains from one sample in a study of cytomegalovirus exposure and HLA in healthy donors. Clones were read by immunoSEQ multiplex PCR, and TCRdb kept only the in-frame ones, dropping some. The table records 150,000 to 200,000 clones, about 78% of them present only once. The sample taken for sequencing was PBMCs. Receptor source: a man in his fifties or sixties in good health and CMV-seronegative. Both conserved end residues are part of each CDR3.

j_call v_call cdr3_aa
TRBJ1-1 TRBV29-1 CSVGQKMNTEAFF
TRBJ2-3 TRBV6-5 CASRESGGGTDTQYF
TRBJ2-7 TRBV9 CASSVEEWYEQYF
TRBJ2-3 TRBV9 CASSVAGWDTQYF
TRBJ1-1 TRBV11-2 CASSSPHRGYTEAFF
TRBJ1-1 TRBV5-1 CASSLTGARGEAFF
TRBJ1-2 TRBV19 CASSNGVGLGYTF
TRBJ2-3 TRBV5-6 CASSLGGGASRTDTQYF
TRBJ1-4 TRBV5-1 CASSLGAANEKLFF
TRBJ1-6 TRBV7-9 CASSLPRGQQNSPLHF
- TRBV7-2 CASSLAGAGLYEQYF
- TRBV6-5 CASSLLRGYEQYF
TRBJ2-7 TRBV28 CASSSPGQSYEQYF
TRBJ2-1 TRBV7-3 CASRTSGSSYNEQFF
TRBJ2-2 TRBV5-1 CASSSDRNTGELFF
- TRBV5-1 CASSLDVSAHEQYF
TRBJ2-2 TRBV15 CATSREGGVPTGELFF
- TRBV19 CASSIRTSGYEQYF
TRBJ2-7 TRBV5-6 CASRKTGGGEQYF
TRBJ2-6 TRBV9 CASSIRTGGHSGANVLTF
TRBJ2-7 TRBV7-2 CASSPRAGGILEQYF
TRBJ2-2 TRBV5-4 CASSSGQGAGELFF
TRBJ1-1 TRBV6-5 CASSYSRRQPNTEAFF
TRBJ2-7 TRBV5-1 CASSLDSTYEQYF
TRBJ1-4 TRBV7-9 CASSSHGGVGKLFF
TRBJ2-6 TRBV18 CASSIGRAGANVLTF
TRBJ2-7 TRBV5-4 CASSLEGVVTGLEQYF
TRBJ1-6 TRBV10-3 CASSGTSGSPLNF
TRBJ1-1 TRBV18 CASSQDRVTEAFF
TRBJ1-4 TRBV6-5 CASSRGFLNEKLFF
TRBJ2-7 TRBV25-1 CASSEDRGSYEQYF
TRBJ2-1 TRBV5-8 CASSLGHSYNEQFF
TRBJ2-3 TRBV4-1 CASSQRETGSSTDTQYF
TRBJ2-3 TRBV2 CVTKGGVNTDTQYF
TRBJ1-5 TRBV6-1 CASRPDRAEGQPQHF
TRBJ2-7 TRBV5-1 CASSWVPGQGAFEQYF
TRBJ2-6 TRBV7-9 CASSLGTVSGANVLTF
TRBJ1-5 TRBV19 CASSRQGAIQPQNF
TRBJ2-7 TRBV29-1 CSVAMALSYEQYF
TRBJ2-7 TRBV28 CASSLTPLAGSYEQYF